This TCR beta chain was sequenced for a study of monozygotic twins with inflammatory bowel disease. The study, taken as a whole, reports: Whereas healthy co-twins had higher TCRbeta diversity (inverse Simpson), IBD patients had lower diversity. For IBD patients, clonotypes shared with others were fewer than for healthy twins, especially with disease activity.

Template switching added UMIs carrying a 6-nucleotide sample barcode. TCRdb re-called the 5' RACE reads and shows each CDR3 protein once, DNA omitted. Reported are 210,000 or so distinct CDR3 sequences; the ten largest clones contain under 8.5%. CDR1 is MGHRA and CDR2 is YSYEKL in the germline V gene. There are 13 residues in the CDR3. To note about this clonotype: Antigen unknown.

This sequence originates from a human donor with ulcerative colitis or Crohn's disease, or a healthy co-twin of an affected twin (not recorded which). The sequencing sample was made of blood. The chain joins TRBV4-1 to TRBJ1-2; TCRdb calls TRBD1, which cannot be checked without DNA. CDR3 loop: CASSQRGVGGYTF.